What follows describes a single T cell receptor beta chain. The sample comes from a study of OX40 agonist ivuxolimab in advanced cancers. For the study at large: At approximately 80% male, the cohort had a mean age of approximately 64 years, ranging from about 23 to 79.

The CDR3 spans 16 residues. J lost 3 bases, V lost 4 bases, and 9 bases had no gene match. Per the germline V gene, CDR1 is SGHVS and CDR2 is FQNEAQ. TCRdb's table, derived via immunoSEQ multiplex PCR, lists solely in-frame clones and lacks some. The table records 65,000 to 85,000 clones, around 84% of them present only once. This sequence joins TRBV7-8 and TRBJ2-1, with TRBD2 identical over 7 bases. This receptor was identified in an adult with an advanced solid tumor such as melanoma, head and neck, liver or kidney cancer. The specimen was CD4+ or CD8+ T cells sorted from blood, collected in a trial of the OX40 agonist ivuxolimab. This chain's CDR3 is CASSSPGRVLYNEQFF. DNA of the CDR3: TGTGCCAGCAGCTCCCCGGGGAGGGTACTCTACAATGAGCAGTTCTTC.